These 22 T cell receptor beta chains were all obtained from the same sample, sequenced in a study of cytomegalovirus exposure and HLA in healthy donors (TCRdb year 2017). Library generation was performed with the immunoSEQ multiplex PCR assay. For the multiplex PCR, a mixture combining 60 forward primers for TCR Vbeta segments and 13 reverse primers for TCR Jbeta segments was used. TCRdb provides this immuneACCESS table in a form limited to in-frame rearrangements. Some clones are lacking; in checked studies, under half of them reflect an unresolved V gene, and why the rest are absent is not known. The sample table shows roughly 150,000 clones, and around 75% are seen once. The ten largest make up 2.3% of the sample. Material for sequencing was PBMCs. These receptors came from a male donor in good health and CMV-seronegative.

The chain uses TRBV6-1 and TRBJ1-2; D might be TRBD1 (6 bases). Trimming cost V 11 bases and J 8 bases, with 18 bases left between them. Germline V gives CDR1 MNHNS, CDR2 SASEGT. The CDR3 runs 12 residues. CDR3 nucleotides: TGTGCCGGAGCCGGGACAACCGAAGGCTACACCTTC. Translating it yields CAGAGTTEGYTF.

This clone has a handful of counts. The chain uses TRBV6-5 and TRBJ2-2, with 8 bases that match TRBD1. The CDR3 runs to 15 residues. The germline V gene has CDR1 MNHEY and CDR2 SVGAGI. V trimming: 5 bases; J trimming: 4 bases; junction bases outside the gene matches: 6. In DNA form, the CDR3 reads TGTGCCAGCAGTCGTCAGGGGGCGCGCACCGGGGAGCTGTTTTTT. Translated, it gives CASSRQGARTGELFF.

This clone appeared a few times. The V gene is TRBV4-1, the J gene TRBJ1-1, with TRBD1 matching 8 bases. The CDR3 runs to 16 residues. V lost 3 bases, J lost 3 bases, and 9 bases stayed unmatched. Germline CDR1 MGHRA, CDR2 YSYEKL. The CDR3 nucleotides are TGCGCCAGCAGCCAGAGGACAGGGAGGTCCGACACTGAAGCTTTCTTT. Translation: CASSQRTGRSDTEAFF.

The chain employs TRBV5-1 and TRBJ2-7, with a possible D match to TRBD1 (6 bases). V lost 0 bases and J 2 bases, leaving 9 bases between the germline ends. CDR3 size: 14 residues. Per germline, CDR1 SGHRS and CDR2 YFSETQ. CDR3 sequence: CASSLDGTTYEQYF. The CDR3 DNA is TGCGCCAGCAGCTTGGACGGGACAACCTACGAGCAGTACTTC.

CDR3 protein: CASSDRDAGANVLTF. The CDR3 DNA reads TGTGCCAGCAGCGACAGGGATGCTGGGGCCAACGTCCTGACTTTC. The V and J genes are TRBV6-1 and TRBJ2-6; TRBD1 aligns across 7 bases. V shed 6 bases and J 2 bases; nucleotides not matched to a gene: 4. The length of the CDR3 is 15 residues. The germline gives CDR1 MNHNS, CDR2 SASEGT.

The chain is built from TRBV27 and TRBJ1-4; maybe TRBD1 (6 bases). The V and J ends lost 3 bases and 3 bases respectively, with 11 bases between them. The CDR3 is 15 residues long. The germline CDR1 and CDR2 sequences are MNHEY and SMNVEV (reference sequence). CDR3 coding DNA: TGTGCCAGCAGTTTGGGGGGGCGCCCTAATGAAAAACTGTTTTTT. It encodes CASSLGGRPNEKLFF.

The chain links TRBV6-5 to TRBJ1-4, with D possibly matching TRBD1 (5 bases). Germline loops: CDR1 MNHEY, CDR2 SVGAGI. The V end was cut by 6 bases, the J end by 0 bases, with 11 bases between. The CDR3 consists of 15 residues. The CDR3 sequence is CASSSQGTTNEKLFF. The CDR3 nucleotides are TGTGCCAGCAGCTCGCAGGGTACAACTAATGAAAAACTGTTTTTT.

This clone was counted once. The genes are TRBV6-5 and TRBJ2-2; 8 bases map to TRBD1. CDR3 length equals 15 residues. The J segment lost 5 bases and the V segment lost 5 bases, leaving 7 bases of the junction unmatched. Germline CDR1 MNHEY, CDR2 SVGAGI. This CDR3 reads CASSPSGGGTGELFF. In DNA form, the CDR3 reads TGTGCCAGCAGTCCATCAGGGGGCGGAACCGGGGAGCTGTTTTTT.

This chain uses TRBV6-5 with TRBJ2-5; D is possibly TRBD2 (6 bases). Trimming pared 6 bases from V and 4 bases from J, leaving 12 bases between. Germline V CDR1 and CDR2: MNHEY, SVGAGI. The CDR3 consists of 13 residues. CDR3 loop: CASRTGLRETQYF. The CDR3 DNA is TGTGCCAGCAGGACCGGACTAAGAGAGACCCAGTACTTC.

The chain has TRBV7-9 and TRBJ2-1, with 9 bases fitting TRBD1. Germline values: CDR1 SEHNR, CDR2 FQNEAQ (reference sequence). The V segment lost 6 bases and the J segment 0 bases; nucleotides outside the gene matches: 3. CDR3 size: 15 residues. This CDR3 reads CASSSGQGSYNEQFF. The CDR3 nucleotides read TGTGCCAGCAGTTCGGGACAGGGCTCCTACAATGAGCAGTTCTTC.

V is TRBV10-2 and J is TRBJ1-2; 7 bases are a match to TRBD1. The CDR3 extends over 15 amino acids. The V gene end was trimmed by 0 bases and the J gene end by 5 bases; junction bases not matched to a gene: 6. Germline CDR1 reads WSHSY; CDR2 reads SAAADI. The DNA of the CDR3 is TGCGCCAGCAGTGAGTCGAGAGACAGGGTATATGGCTACACCTTC. Protein: CASSESRDRVYGYTF.

The rearrangement uses TRBV5-4 and TRBJ2-5; D is perhaps TRBD2 (6 bases). V lost 0 bases, J lost 2 bases, and 11 bases lay in between. Germline loops: CDR1 SGHNT, CDR2 YYREEE (reference sequence). This CDR3 is built from 15 residues. The CDR3 bases are TGTGCCAGCAGCTTGGTTTCTAGCGAACAAGAGACCCAGTACTTC. As protein: CASSLVSSEQETQYF.

The chain joins TRBV6-1 to TRBJ2-7; D remains ambiguous. CDR3 length: 12 residues. Germline V CDR1 and CDR2: MNHNS, SASEGT. V dropped 6 bases and J dropped 2 bases, with 8 bases sitting between them. The CDR3 coding sequence is TGTGCCAGCAGACGATTAGCCTACGAGCAGTACTTC. Translated, it gives CASRRLAYEQYF.

This clone was picked up a small number of times. V and J are TRBV6-6 and TRBJ1-2; TRBD1 agrees at 8 bases. Trimming removed 2 bases from V and 7 bases from J; junction bases left unmatched: 9. CDR1 and CDR2 (germline): MNHNY, SVGAGI (reference sequence). This CDR3 has 15 residues. DNA for the CDR3: TGTGCCAGCAGTTACGATCGGGACAGGCTGGGTGGCTACACCTTC. It specifies CASSYDRDRLGGYTF.

V is TRBV30 and J is TRBJ1-2; 7 nucleotides align to TRBD1. Germline V gene sequence: CDR1 GTSNPN, CDR2 SVGIG (reference sequence). This CDR3 comprises 12 residues. V shed 8 bases, J shed 3 bases, and the junction held 6 bases outside the gene matches. The CDR3: CAASRGDYGYTF. DNA for the CDR3: TGTGCCGCCAGCAGGGGGGACTATGGCTACACCTTC.

The rearrangement links TRBV7-8 to TRBJ1-1, with D hard to call. This CDR3 spans 14 amino acids. Germline CDR1 is SGHVS and CDR2 is FQNEAQ. The V gene lost 0 bases and the J gene lost 8 bases, with 13 bases spanning the gap. CDR3 sequence (DNA): TGTGCCAGCAGCTTAGCGAAAGAAGTAGCAGAAGCTTTCTTT. It codes for CASSLAKEVAEAFF.

The rearrangement links TRBV27 to TRBJ2-2, with 10 bases that match TRBD1. The CDR3 loop spans 15 amino acids. Germline V gene sequence: CDR1 MNHEY, CDR2 SMNVEV (reference sequence). The V segment lost 6 bases and the J segment 7 bases; nucleotides outside the gene matches: 8. This CDR3 reads CASRTGGIVVGELFF. The CDR3 DNA reads as TGTGCCAGCAGGACAGGGGGCATAGTAGTCGGGGAGCTGTTTTTT.

This clone occurred once. The gene calls are TRBV6-6 and TRBJ2-7; D is possibly TRBD1 (6 bases). Trimming removed 4 bases at V and 4 bases at J, with 8 bases between. The CDR3 runs 12 residues. CDR1 MNHNY and CDR2 SVGAGI come from the germline V gene (reference sequence). CDR3 sequence (DNA): TGTGCCAGCAGTTTAGACAGGTACGAGCAGTACTTC. This gives the protein CASSLDRYEQYF.

The chain employs TRBV18 and TRBJ1-4; D may be TRBD1 (5 bases). This CDR3 comprises 15 residues. Germline CDR1 reads KGHSH; CDR2 reads LQKENI. V lost 1 base to trimming and J lost 0 bases, with 6 bases between them. CDR3 in amino acids: CASSPQGATNEKLFF. The CDR3 nucleotides read TGTGCCAGCTCACCACAAGGGGCAACTAATGAAAAACTGTTTTTT. Full variable domain (remainder filled in from reference TRBV18 and TRBJ1-4): NAGVMQNPRHLVRRRGQEARLRCSPMKGHSHVYWYRQLPEEGLKFMVYLQKENIIDESGMPKERFSAEFPKEGPSILRIQQVVRGDSAAYFCASSPQGATNEKLFFGSGTQLSVL.

This rearrangement joins TRBV12-5 to TRBJ2-1; 8 bases are a match to TRBD1. The CDR3 spans 16 residues. The germline V gene has CDR1 LGHNT and CDR2 FRNRAP. J was trimmed by 7 bases and V by 5 bases; bases with no gene match: 13. CDR3 loop: CASGPLFGQGQNEQFF. CDR3 coding DNA: TGTGCTAGTGGTCCTCTTTTTGGACAGGGTCAAAATGAGCAGTTCTTC.

This chain uses TRBV19 with TRBJ2-7, with 8 bases aligning to TRBD1. V was clipped by 4 bases and J by 0 bases; unmatched bases: 5. Germline lookup yields CDR1 LNHDA and CDR2 SQIVND (reference sequence). CDR3 length: 15 amino acids. The CDR3 region is CASSNPGQASYEQYF. The CDR3 DNA follows: TGTGCCAGTAGTAATCCGGGACAGGCCTCCTACGAGCAGTACTTC.

The chain is built from TRBV15 and TRBJ2-7; the match to TRBD2 covers 8 bases. Trimming cost V 5 bases and J 4 bases; bases outside gene matches: 1. Germline lookup yields CDR1 LNHNV and CDR2 YYDKDF (reference sequence). The CDR3 is 12 amino acids. CDR3 in DNA: TGTGCCACCAGCCGGGGGGGATACGAGCAGTACTTC. It translates to CATSRGGYEQYF. The whole variable domain, remainder taken from reference TRBV15 and TRBJ2-7, is DAMVIQNPRYQVTQFGKPVTLSCSQTLNHNVMYWYQQKSSQAPKLLFHYYDKDFNNEADTPDNFQSRRPNTSFCFLDIRSPGLGDTAMYLCATSRGGYEQYFGPGTRLTVT.